This T cell receptor beta chain appears in the sequencing data of a study of T-cell reconstitution after alpha-beta-depleted transplantation in children. Using unique molecular identifiers, the investigators prepared the TCRbeta library. TCRdb itself ran the PCR reads through MiXCR, one entry per CDR3 protein. The sample yields 200,000 to 300,000 distinct CDR3 sequences, about 24% seen once. CDR1 and CDR2 (germline): MGHRA, YSYEKL. This CDR3 is built from 15 residues. The V end was cut by 7 bases, the J end by 4 bases, with 19 bases between. The chain carries TRBV4-1 and TRBJ1-1, with D possibly TRBD1 on 6 matching bases. This sample comprised PBMCs, mostly from graft donor cells, obtained 360 days after TCRalphabeta/CD19-depleted stem cell transplant. The source of this sequence is a female patient aged 2-9 years who had a stem cell transplant for congenital amegakaryocytic thrombocytopenia, so the T cells may come from the graft donor. The CDR3 DNA is TGCGCCAGCAAGGTTTCGGCAGGGGCTGCCACTGAAGCTTTCTTT. Residues: CASKVSAGAATEAFF.